The 15 T cell receptor beta chains below all came from one sample that was sequenced in a study of T cell responses to AZD1222 COVID-19 vaccine. Generated by immunoSEQ multiplex PCR, the TCRdb table keeps only in-frame clones and is missing some. The sample has about 150,000 clones, 90% to 95% seen once. The specimen comprised peripheral blood, sampled on day 0 of AZD1222 vaccination. All receptors derive from an adult in good health.

The rearrangement uses TRBV7-2 and TRBJ1-3, with a weak D call TRBD1 (5 bases). The germline V gene encodes CDR1 SGHTA and CDR2 FQGNSA. Between the trimmed V and J ends, which lost 1 base and 6 bases, there was a span of 10 bases. CDR3 length: 14 amino acids. The CDR3 DNA reads as TGTGCCAGCAGCTTAGACGTAGGGACAAACACCATATATTTT. Translating gives CASSLDVGTNTIYF. Complete variable domain (other parts from reference TRBV7-2 and TRBJ1-3): GAGVSQSPSNKVTEKGKDVELRCDPISGHTALYWYRQSLGQGLEFLIYFQGNSAPDKSGLPSDRFSAERTGGSVSTLTIQRTQQEDSAVYLCASSLDVGTNTIYFGEGSWLTVV.

The chain employs TRBV6-2 or TRBV6-3 and TRBJ2-3; TRBD1 is a possible D gene (6 bases). The CDR3 loop spans 17 amino acids. The germline gives CDR1 MNHEY, CDR2 SVGEGT. Trimming pared 5 bases from V and 2 bases from J, leaving 20 bases between. The DNA for the CDR3 is TGTGCCAGCAGTCCGGACAGACCTTCCTTCACCACAGATACGCAGTATTTT. Its translation: CASSPDRPSFTTDTQYF.

Comments on this clone: The junction does not match germline at one end; this may be a read error. V and J are TRBV7-7 and TRBJ2-5; 7 bases fit TRBD1. The CDR3 spans 14 residues. The germline V gene has CDR1 SSHAT and CDR2 FNYEAQ (reference sequence). The CDR3 here is CASSIIGTVETQYF. CDR3 DNA: TGTGCTAGCAGCATAATCGGGACAGTGGAGACCCAGTACTTC.

The gene calls are TRBV6-2 or TRBV6-3 and TRBJ2-7; 11 nucleotides agree with TRBD1. Germline CDR1 reads MNHEY; CDR2 reads SVGEGT. Trimming removed 2 bases from V and 3 bases from J; junction bases left unmatched: 6. This CDR3 is built from 16 residues. The CDR3 reads CASSYLPGQGVYEQYF. CDR3 bases: TGTGCCAGCAGTTACCTTCCGGGACAGGGGGTCTACGAGCAGTACTTC.

The chain couples TRBV3-1 (or the pseudogene TRBV3-2) to TRBJ1-1, with TRBD1 matching over 9 bases. Trimming cost V 0 bases and J 5 bases; bases outside gene matches: 10. Germline V gives CDR1 LGHDT, CDR2 YNNKEL (reference sequence). The CDR3 spans 17 residues. CDR3 region: CASSQDRTGGWGTEAFF. As DNA, the CDR3 is TGTGCCAGCAGCCAAGATCGAACAGGGGGCTGGGGAACTGAAGCTTTCTTT.

This clone was seen only a few times. The chain links TRBV2 to TRBJ2-1, with 12 bases identical to TRBD2. Germline V gives CDR1 SNHLY, CDR2 FYNNEI. This CDR3 spans 16 amino acids. V lost 1 base, J lost 2 bases, and 0 bases stayed unmatched. The CDR3 coding sequence is TGTGCCAGCAGTGAAGGACTAGCGGGAGCCTACAATGAGCAGTTCTTC. This codes for CASSEGLAGAYNEQFF.

This chain joins TRBV27 and TRBJ2-7; perhaps TRBD1 as D (6 bases). V was cut by 8 bases and J by 1 base, with 12 bases left in between. The CDR3 runs 13 residues. CDR1 and CDR2 (germline): MNHEY, SMNVEV (reference sequence). CDR3 region: CASYDRLSYEQYF. The CDR3 coding sequence is TGTGCCAGCTATGACAGGTTATCCTACGAGCAGTACTTC.

The chain employs TRBV19 and TRBJ2-3, with 10 nucleotides matching TRBD1. Germline-derived CDR1 and CDR2 are LNHDA and SQIVND (reference sequence). Losses at the gene ends were 4 bases for V and 2 bases for J; bases not matched to a gene: 3. This CDR3 has 15 residues. DNA for the CDR3: TGTGCCAGTAGTACCAGACAGGGGGCCACAGATACGCAGTATTTT. Protein sequence: CASSTRQGATDTQYF. Combining the CDR3 with reference TRBV19 and TRBJ2-3 gives the whole variable domain DGGITQSPKYLFRKEGQNVTLSCEQNLNHDAMYWYRQDPGQGLRLIYYSQIVNDFQKGDIAEGYSVSREKKESFPLTVTSAQKNPTAFYLCASSTRQGATDTQYFGPGTRLTVL.

The CDR3 coding sequence is TGTGCCACCGAGCGCTGCGAGCAGTACTTC. Encoded protein: CATERCEQYF. This sequence joins TRBV11-3 and TRBJ2-7; D is unclear. Germline assignment: CDR1 SGHNT and CDR2 YENEEA. V shed 10 bases and J shed 6 bases, with 10 bases lying between them. The CDR3 runs to 10 residues. Combining the CDR3 with reference TRBV11-3 and TRBJ2-7 gives the whole variable domain EAGVVQSPRYKIIEKKQPVAFWCNPISGHNTLYWYLQNLGQGPELLIRYENEEAVDDSQLPKDRFSAERLKGVDSTLKIQPAELGDSAVYLCATERCEQYFGPGTRLTVT.

The gene calls are TRBV24-1 and TRBJ1-5, with 7 bases matching TRBD1. V trimming: 6 bases; J trimming: 6 bases; junction bases outside the gene matches: 1. Germline V gene sequence: CDR1 KGHDR, CDR2 SFDVKD. CDR3 length: 12 residues. CDR3 in amino acids: CATSSGGQPQHF. The DNA of the CDR3 is TGTGCCACCAGTTCAGGGGGTCAGCCCCAGCATTTT.

This chain connects TRBV7-2 to TRBJ1-1, with 9 bases aligning to TRBD1. V dropped 6 bases and J dropped 10; count of bases not matched to a gene: 6. The length of the CDR3 is 12 residues. Germline CDR1 reads SGHTA; CDR2 reads FQGNSA. The CDR3 protein is CASSYDRGGAFF. The CDR3 bases are TGTGCCAGCAGTTACGACAGGGGGGGAGCTTTCTTT.

The CDR3 DNA sequence: TGCGCCAGCAGTGAGGACTACCCGTATGCGGACACTGAAGCTTTCTTT. The encoded protein is CASSEDYPYADTEAFF. The V gene is TRBV10-2, the J gene TRBJ1-1; D not resolved. The CDR3 totals 16 residues. The germline gives CDR1 WSHSY, CDR2 SAAADI. V was cut by 2 bases and J by 3 bases, with 16 bases left in between.

The V gene is TRBV10-2, the J gene TRBJ1-2; 7 nucleotides match TRBD1. Germline CDR1 reads WSHSY; CDR2 reads SAAADI. J lost 6 bases, V lost 6 bases, and 10 bases had no gene match. The CDR3 has 14 residues. The CDR3: CASSLQKGADGYTF. In DNA form, the CDR3 reads TGCGCCAGCAGCCTTCAAAAGGGGGCAGATGGCTACACCTTC.

This clone is a singleton in its sample. The chain recombines TRBV12-3 or TRBV12-4 with TRBJ2-3; the match to TRBD2 covers 7 bases. This CDR3 has 13 amino acids. V was pared by 5 bases and J by 8 bases, with 7 bases of the junction left unmatched. CDR3 sequence reads: CASSREVQGTQYF. The CDR3 bases are TGTGCCAGCAGTCGGGAGGTTCAGGGTACGCAGTATTTT.

This clone showed up just once. The chain combines TRBV9 with TRBJ2-7, with no clear D. Trimming removed 3 bases from V and 6 bases from J, with 13 bases in between. In germline, CDR1 is SGDLS, CDR2 YYNGEE. This CDR3 has 13 residues. In nucleotides, the CDR3 is TGTGCCAGCAGCGGCGAACTCAGCCCCGAGCAGTACTTC. This gives the protein CASSGELSPEQYF.